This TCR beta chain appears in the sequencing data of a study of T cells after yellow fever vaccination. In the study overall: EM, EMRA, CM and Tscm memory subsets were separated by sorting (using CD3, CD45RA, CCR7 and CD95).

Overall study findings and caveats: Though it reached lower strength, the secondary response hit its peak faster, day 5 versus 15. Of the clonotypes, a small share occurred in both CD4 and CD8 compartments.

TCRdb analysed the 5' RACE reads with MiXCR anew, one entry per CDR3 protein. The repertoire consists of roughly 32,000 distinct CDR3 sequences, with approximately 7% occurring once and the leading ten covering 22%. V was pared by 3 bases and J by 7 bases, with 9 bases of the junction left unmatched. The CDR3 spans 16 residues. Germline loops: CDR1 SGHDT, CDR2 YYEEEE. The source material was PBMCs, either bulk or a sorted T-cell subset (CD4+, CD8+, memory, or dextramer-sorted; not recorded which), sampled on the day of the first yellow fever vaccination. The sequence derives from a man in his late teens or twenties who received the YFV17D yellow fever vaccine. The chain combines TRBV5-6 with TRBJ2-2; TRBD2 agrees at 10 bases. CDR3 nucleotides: TGTGCCAGCAGCTCCATAGCGGGGGGCCTAAGCGGGGAGCTGTTTTTT. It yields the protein CASSSIAGGLSGELFF. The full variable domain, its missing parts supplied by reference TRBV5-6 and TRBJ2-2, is DAGVTQSPTHLIKTRGQQVTLRCSPKSGHDTVSWYQQALGQGPQFIFQYYEEEERQRGNFPDRFSGHQFPNYSSELNVNALLLGDSALYLCASSSIAGGLSGELFFGEGSRLTVL.